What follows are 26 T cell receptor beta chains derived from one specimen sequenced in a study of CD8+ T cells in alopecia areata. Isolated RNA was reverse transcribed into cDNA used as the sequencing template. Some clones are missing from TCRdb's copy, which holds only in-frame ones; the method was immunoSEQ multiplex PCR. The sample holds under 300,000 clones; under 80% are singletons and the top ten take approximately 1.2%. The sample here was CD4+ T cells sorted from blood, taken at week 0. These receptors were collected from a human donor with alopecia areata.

The CDR3 DNA is TGTGCCAGCAGCCCCACCCTAGCGGGGAGATACACAGATACGCAGTATTTT. Translating it yields CASSPTLAGRYTDTQYF. The rearrangement links TRBV7-2 to TRBJ2-3; 9 nucleotides line up with TRBD2. The germline CDR1 and CDR2 sequences are SGHTA and FQGNSA. Trimming cost V 5 bases and J 2 bases; bases outside gene matches: 11. There are 17 residues in the CDR3.

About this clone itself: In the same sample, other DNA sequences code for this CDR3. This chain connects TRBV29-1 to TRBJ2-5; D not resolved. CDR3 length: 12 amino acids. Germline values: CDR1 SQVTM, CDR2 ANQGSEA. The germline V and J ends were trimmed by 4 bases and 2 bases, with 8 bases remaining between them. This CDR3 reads CSVGAGQETQYF. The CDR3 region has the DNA TGCAGCGTTGGGGCAGGTCAAGAGACCCAGTACTTC.

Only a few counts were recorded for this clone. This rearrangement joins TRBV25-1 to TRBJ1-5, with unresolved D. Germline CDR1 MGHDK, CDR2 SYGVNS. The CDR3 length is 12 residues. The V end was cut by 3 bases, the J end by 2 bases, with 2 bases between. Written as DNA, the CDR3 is TGTGCCAGCAGTGAGGGCAATCAGCCCCAGCATTTT. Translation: CASSEGNQPQHF.

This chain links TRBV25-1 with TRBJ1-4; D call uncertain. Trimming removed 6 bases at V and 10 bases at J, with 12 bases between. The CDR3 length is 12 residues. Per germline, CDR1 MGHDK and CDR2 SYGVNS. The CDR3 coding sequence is TGTGCCAGCAGCCTCCAAGGCACAAAACTGTTTTTT. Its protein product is CASSLQGTKLFF.

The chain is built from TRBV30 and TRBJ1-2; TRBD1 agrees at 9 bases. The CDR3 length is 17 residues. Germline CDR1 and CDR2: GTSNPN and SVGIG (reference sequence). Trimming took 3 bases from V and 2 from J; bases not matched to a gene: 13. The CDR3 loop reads CAWSRRPGQGMNYGYTF. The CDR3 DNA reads TGTGCCTGGAGCCGTCGACCGGGACAGGGAATGAACTATGGCTACACCTTC. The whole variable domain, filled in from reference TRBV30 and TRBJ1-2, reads SQTIHQWPATLVQPVGSPLSLECTVEGTSNPNLYWYRQAAGRGLQLLFYSVGIGQISSEVPQNLSASRPQDRQFILSSKKLLLSDSGFYLCAWSRRPGQGMNYGYTFGSGTRLTVV.

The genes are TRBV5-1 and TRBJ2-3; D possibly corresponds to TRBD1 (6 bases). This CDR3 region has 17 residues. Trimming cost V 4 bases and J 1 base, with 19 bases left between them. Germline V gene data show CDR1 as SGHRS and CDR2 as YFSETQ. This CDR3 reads CASSRTPTGSGTDTQYF. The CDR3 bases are TGCGCCAGCAGCCGTACCCCGACAGGTTCCGGCACAGATACGCAGTATTTT.

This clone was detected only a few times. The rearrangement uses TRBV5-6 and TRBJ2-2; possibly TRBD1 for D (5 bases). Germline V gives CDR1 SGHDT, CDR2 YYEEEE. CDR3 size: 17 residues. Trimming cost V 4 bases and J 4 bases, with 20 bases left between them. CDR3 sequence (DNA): TGTGCCAGCAGCCATCCGAGGCAGGGTATGGGCACCGGGGAGCTGTTTTTT. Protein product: CASSHPRQGMGTGELFF.

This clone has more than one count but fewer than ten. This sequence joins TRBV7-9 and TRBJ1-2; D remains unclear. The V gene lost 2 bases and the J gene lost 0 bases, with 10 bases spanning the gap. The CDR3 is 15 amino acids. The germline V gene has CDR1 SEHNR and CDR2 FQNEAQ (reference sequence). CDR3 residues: CASSLNSLTNYGYTF. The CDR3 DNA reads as TGTGCCAGCAGCTTAAACAGCCTCACTAACTATGGCTACACCTTC.

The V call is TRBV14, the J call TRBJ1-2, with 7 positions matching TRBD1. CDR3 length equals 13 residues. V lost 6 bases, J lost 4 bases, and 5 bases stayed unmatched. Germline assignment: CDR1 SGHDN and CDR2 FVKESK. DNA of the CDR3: TGTGCCAGCAGTCACGACAGGGTCTATGGCTACACCTTC. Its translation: CASSHDRVYGYTF.

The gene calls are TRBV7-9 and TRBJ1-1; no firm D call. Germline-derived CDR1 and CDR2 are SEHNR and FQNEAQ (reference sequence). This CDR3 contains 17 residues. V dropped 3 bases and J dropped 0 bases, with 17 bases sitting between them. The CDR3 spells CASSFDALAGVNTEAFF. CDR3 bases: TGTGCCAGCAGCTTTGACGCGTTGGCGGGAGTGAACACTGAAGCTTTCTTT.

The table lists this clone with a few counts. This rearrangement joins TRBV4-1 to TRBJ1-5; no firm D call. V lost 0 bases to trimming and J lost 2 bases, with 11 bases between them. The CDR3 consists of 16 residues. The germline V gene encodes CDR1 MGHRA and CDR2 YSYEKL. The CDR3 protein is CASSQDPGNRNQPQHF. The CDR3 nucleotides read TGCGCCAGCAGCCAAGATCCCGGGAACCGCAATCAGCCCCAGCATTTT.

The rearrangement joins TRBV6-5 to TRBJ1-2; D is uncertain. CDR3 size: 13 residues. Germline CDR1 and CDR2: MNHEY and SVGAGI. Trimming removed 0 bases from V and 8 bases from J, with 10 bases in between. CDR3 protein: CASSYSPLGGYTF. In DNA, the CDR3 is TGTGCCAGCAGTTACTCTCCTCTCGGGGGCTACACCTTC.

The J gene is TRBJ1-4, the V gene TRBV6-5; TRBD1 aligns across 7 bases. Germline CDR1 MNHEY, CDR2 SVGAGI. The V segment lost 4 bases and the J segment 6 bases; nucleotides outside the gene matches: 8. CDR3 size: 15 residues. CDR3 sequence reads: CASSFATGADEKLFF. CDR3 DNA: TGTGCCAGCAGTTTCGCAACAGGGGCTGATGAAAAACTGTTTTTT.

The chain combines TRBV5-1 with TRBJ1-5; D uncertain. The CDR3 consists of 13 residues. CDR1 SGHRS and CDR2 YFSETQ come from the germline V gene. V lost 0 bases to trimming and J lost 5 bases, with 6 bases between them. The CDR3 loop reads CASSLDGDQPQHF. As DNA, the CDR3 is TGCGCCAGCAGCTTGGATGGAGATCAGCCCCAGCATTTT.

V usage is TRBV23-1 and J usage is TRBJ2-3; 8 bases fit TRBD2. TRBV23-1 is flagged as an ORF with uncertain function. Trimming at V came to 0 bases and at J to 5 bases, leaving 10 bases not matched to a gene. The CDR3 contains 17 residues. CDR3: CASSQSKGGGLGDTQYF. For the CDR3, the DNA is TGCGCCAGCAGTCAATCGAAGGGCGGGGGGCTCGGAGATACGCAGTATTTT.

The CDR3 nucleotides are TGTGCCACCAGCAGACGCAGGGGGGTCAATGAGCAGTTCTTC. Its protein is CATSRRRGVNEQFF. The chain carries TRBV15 and TRBJ2-1, with D maybe TRBD1 (7 bases). Germline CDR1 and CDR2: LNHNV and YYDKDF (reference sequence). CDR3 size: 14 residues. V dropped 2 bases and J dropped 6 bases, with 11 bases sitting between them.

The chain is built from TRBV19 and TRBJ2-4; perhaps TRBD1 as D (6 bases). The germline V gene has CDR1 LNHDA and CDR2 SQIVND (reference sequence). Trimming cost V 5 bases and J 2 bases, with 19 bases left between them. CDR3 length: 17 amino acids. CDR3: CASSPLGQGSSKNIQYF. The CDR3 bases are TGTGCCAGTAGTCCTCTCGGGCAGGGGAGTTCCAAAAACATTCAGTACTTC. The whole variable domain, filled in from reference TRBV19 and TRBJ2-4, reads DGGITQSPKYLFRKEGQNVTLSCEQNLNHDAMYWYRQDPGQGLRLIYYSQIVNDFQKGDIAEGYSVSREKKESFPLTVTSAQKNPTAFYLCASSPLGQGSSKNIQYFGAGTRLSVL.

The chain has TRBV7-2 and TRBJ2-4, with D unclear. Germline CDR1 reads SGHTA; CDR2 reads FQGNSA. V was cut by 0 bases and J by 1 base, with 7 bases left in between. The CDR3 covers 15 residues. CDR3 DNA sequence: TGTGCCAGCAGCTTAGCCCTCGGGGCCAAAAACATTCAGTACTTC. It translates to CASSLALGAKNIQYF.

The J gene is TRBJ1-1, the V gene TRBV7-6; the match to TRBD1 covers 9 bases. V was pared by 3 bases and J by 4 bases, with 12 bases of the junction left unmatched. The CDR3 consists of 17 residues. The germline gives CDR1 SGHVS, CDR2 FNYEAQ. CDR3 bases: TGTGCCAGCAGCTTGAGCTTTACAGGGGGCGTGGGCACTGAAGCTTTCTTT. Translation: CASSLSFTGGVGTEAFF.

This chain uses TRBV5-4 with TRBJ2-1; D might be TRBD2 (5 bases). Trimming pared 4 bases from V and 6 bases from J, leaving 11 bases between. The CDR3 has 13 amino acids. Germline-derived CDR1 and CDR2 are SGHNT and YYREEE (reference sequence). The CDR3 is CASSGTSTNEQFF. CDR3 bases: TGTGCCAGCAGCGGTACTAGTACCAATGAGCAGTTCTTC.

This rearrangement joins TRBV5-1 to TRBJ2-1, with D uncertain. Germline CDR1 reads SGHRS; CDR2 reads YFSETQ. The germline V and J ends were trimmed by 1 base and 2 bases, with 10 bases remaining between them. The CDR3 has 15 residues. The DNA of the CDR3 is TGCGCCAGCAGCTTGTACGGCGCTACCTACAATGAGCAGTTCTTC. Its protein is CASSLYGATYNEQFF.

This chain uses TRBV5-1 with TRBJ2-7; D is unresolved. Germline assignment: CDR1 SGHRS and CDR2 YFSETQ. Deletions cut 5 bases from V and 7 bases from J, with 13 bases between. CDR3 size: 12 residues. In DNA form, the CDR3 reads TGCGCCAGCAGTGGCAGGCTCTCTGAGCAGTACTTC. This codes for CASSGRLSEQYF.

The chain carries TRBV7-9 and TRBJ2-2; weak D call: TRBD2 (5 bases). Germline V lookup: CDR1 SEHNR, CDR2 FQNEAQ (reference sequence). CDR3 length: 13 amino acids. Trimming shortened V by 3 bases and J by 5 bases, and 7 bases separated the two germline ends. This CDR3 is CASSFRGTGELFF. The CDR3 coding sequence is TGTGCCAGCAGCTTTAGAGGGACCGGGGAGCTGTTTTTT.

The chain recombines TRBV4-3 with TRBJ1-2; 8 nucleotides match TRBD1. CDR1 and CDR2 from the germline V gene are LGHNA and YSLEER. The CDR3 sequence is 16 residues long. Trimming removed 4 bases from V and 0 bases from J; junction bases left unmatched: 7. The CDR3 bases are TGCGCCAGCAGCCGGGAGACAGGGGCAGCTAACTATGGCTACACCTTC. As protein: CASSRETGAANYGYTF.

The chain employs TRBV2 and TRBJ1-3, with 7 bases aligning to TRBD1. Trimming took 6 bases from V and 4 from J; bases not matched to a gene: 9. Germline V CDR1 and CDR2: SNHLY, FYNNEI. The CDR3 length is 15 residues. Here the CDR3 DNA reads TGTGCCAGCAGGCGTGACAGGGTGGGAGGAAACACCATATATTTT. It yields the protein CASRRDRVGGNTIYF.

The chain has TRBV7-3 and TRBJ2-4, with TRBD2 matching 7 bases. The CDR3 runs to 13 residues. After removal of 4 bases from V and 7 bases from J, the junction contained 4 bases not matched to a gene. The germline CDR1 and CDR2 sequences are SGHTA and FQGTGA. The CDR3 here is CASSSTGGNIQYF. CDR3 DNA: TGTGCCAGCAGCTCGACCGGGGGGAACATTCAGTACTTC.